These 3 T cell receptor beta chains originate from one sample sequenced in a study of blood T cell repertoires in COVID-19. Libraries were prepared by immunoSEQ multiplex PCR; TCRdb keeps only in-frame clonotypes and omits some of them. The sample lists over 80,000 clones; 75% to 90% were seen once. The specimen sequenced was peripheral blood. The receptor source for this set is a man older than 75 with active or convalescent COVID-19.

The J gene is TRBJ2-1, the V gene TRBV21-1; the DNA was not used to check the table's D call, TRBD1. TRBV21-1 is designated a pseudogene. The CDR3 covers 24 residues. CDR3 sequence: CASSSDTAGSGVGRQTLKYNEQFF. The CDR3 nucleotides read TGTGCCAGCAGCAGCGATACGGCAGGGTCAGGTGTCGGCCGACAAACCCTCAAATACAATGAGCAGTTCTTC.

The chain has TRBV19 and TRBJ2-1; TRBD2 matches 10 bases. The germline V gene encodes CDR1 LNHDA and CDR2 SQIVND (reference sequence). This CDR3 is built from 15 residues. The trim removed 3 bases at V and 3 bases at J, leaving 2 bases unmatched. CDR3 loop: CASSITSGNYNEQFF. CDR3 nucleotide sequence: TGTGCCAGTAGTATCACTAGCGGGAACTACAATGAGCAGTTCTTC. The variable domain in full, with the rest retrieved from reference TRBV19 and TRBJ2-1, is DGGITQSPKYLFRKEGQNVTLSCEQNLNHDAMYWYRQDPGQGLRLIYYSQIVNDFQKGDIAEGYSVSREKKESFPLTVTSAQKNPTAFYLCASSITSGNYNEQFFGPGTRLTVL.

CDR3 nucleotides: TGTGCCAGCTCACCACCTAGGGAGCGTGAAAAACTGTTTTTT. This translates into CASSPPREREKLFF. The V and J genes are TRBV18 and TRBJ1-4; unclear D gene. CDR3 length: 14 amino acids. Germline V gives CDR1 KGHSH, CDR2 LQKENI. V lost 0 bases, J lost 7 bases, and 9 bases lay in between.